This record concerns one T cell receptor (beta chain) sequence. This sample is part of a study of blood T cell repertoires in COVID-19. About the research overall: In each case, the material was cDNA or gDNA derived from T cells, B-cell-depleted T cells, or PBMCs.

In the original processing: The assay estimated nucleated cells by amplifying reference gene primers. TCRdb's copy holds only in-frame clones and misses some; the assay was immunoSEQ multiplex PCR. The DNA gave D and trimming, while V, J and clone size come from that table. The sample comprises 200,000 to 250,000 clones, about 80% of which are singletons, and 15% rests with the top ten. V was pared by 5 bases and J by 7 bases, with 15 bases of the junction left unmatched. The CDR3 is 16 residues long. Germline V CDR1 and CDR2: MDHEN, SYDVKM. Living in roughly 23 US areas, the participants were between roughly 18 and 89 years of age. Which cohort a participant joined came from the clinical history participants gave.

J is TRBJ2-3 and V is TRBV28, with 7 bases matching TRBD2. This sequence was found in a man between 40 and 49 years old who had recovered from COVID-19. Sequencing was carried out using PBMCs or T cells enriched from blood (not recorded which). The chain's CDR3 is CASSPRAGFGTYTQYF. The CDR3 coding sequence is TGTGCCAGCAGTCCCCGAGCGGGATTTGGGACGTATACGCAGTATTTT. Drawing the rest from reference TRBV28 and TRBJ2-3, the complete variable domain is DVKVTQSSRYLVKRTGEKVFLECVQDMDHENMFWYRQDPGLGLRLIYFSYDVKMKEKGDIPEGYSVSREKKERFSLILESASTNQTSMYLCASSPRAGFGTYTQYFGPGTRLTVL.